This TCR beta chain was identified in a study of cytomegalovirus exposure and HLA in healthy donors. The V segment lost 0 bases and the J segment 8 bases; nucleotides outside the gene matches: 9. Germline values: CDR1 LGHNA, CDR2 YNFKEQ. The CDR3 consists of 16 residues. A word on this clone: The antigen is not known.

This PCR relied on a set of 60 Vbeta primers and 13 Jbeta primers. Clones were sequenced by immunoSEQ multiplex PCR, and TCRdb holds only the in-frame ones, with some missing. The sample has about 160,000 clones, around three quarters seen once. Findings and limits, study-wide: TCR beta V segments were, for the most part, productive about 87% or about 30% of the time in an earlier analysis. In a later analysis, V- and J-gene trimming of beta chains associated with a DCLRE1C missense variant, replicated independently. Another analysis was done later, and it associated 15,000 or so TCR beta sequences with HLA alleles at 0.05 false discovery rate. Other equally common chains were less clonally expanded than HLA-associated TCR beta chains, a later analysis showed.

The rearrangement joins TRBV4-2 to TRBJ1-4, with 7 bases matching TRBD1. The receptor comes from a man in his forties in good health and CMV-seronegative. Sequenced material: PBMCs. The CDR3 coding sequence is TGTGCCAGCAGCCAAGAAATAAAGGGGGCTGAGGAAAAACTGTTTTTT. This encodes CASSQEIKGAEEKLFF.